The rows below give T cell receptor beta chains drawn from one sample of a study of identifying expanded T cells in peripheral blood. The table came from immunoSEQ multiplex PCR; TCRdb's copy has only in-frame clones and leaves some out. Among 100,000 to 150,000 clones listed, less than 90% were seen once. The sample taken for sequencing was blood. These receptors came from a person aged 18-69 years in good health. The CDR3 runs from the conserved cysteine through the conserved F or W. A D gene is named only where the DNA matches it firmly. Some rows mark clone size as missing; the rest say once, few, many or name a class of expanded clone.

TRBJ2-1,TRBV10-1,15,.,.,CARPPRDPHDGEQFF,TGCGCCAGACCCCCCCGGGACCCCCACGACGGGGAGCAGTTCTTC
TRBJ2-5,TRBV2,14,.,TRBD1,CASSRQGWGETQYF,TGTGCCAGCAGTCGACAGGGTTGGGGGGAGACCCAGTACTTC
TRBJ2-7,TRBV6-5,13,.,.,CASSYVRAREQYF,TGTGCCAGCAGTTATGTTAGGGCCCGAGAGCAGTACTTC
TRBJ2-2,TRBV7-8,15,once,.,CASSLDSPNTGELFF,TGTGCCAGCAGCCTAGACTCGCCGAACACCGGGGAGCTGTTTTTT
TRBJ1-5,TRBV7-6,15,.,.,CASSLGQDANQPQHF,TGTGCCAGCAGCTTGGGACAAGACGCCAATCAGCCCCAGCATTTT
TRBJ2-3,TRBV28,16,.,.,CASSSRDLLSTDTQYF,TGTGCCAGCAGTTCAAGGGACTTACTTAGCACAGATACGCAGTATTTT
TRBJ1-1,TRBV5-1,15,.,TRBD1,CASSGGQGVLNLAFF,TGCGCCAGCAGCGGGGGACAGGGAGTCTTAAATTTAGCTTTCTTT
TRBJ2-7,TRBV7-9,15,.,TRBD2,CASSDETSGYYEQYF,TGTGCCAGCAGTGACGAAACTAGCGGGTACTACGAGCAGTACTTC
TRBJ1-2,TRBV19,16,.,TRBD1,CASSLGNRGPNYGYTF,TGTGCCAGTAGTTTGGGGAACAGGGGGCCTAACTATGGCTACACCTTC
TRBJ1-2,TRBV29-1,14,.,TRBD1,CSAEDRGQGYGYTF,TGCAGCGCCGAAGACAGGGGGCAGGGCTATGGCTACACCTTC
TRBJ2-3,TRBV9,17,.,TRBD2,CASSEGPTGGPVDTQYF,TGTGCCAGCAGCGAGGGCCCAACGGGAGGGCCAGTAGATACGCAGTATTTT
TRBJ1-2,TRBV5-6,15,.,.,CASSLGFRDHYGYTF,TGTGCCAGCAGCTTGGGGTTTAGGGATCACTATGGCTACACCTTC
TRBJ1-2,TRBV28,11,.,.,CASSSIDGYTF,TGTGCCAGCAGTTCCATCGATGGCTACACCTTC
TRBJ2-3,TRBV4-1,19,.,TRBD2,CASSLGPGLAGGLTDTQYF,TGCGCCAGCAGCCTTGGCCCGGGACTAGCGGGGGGGCTCACAGATACGCAGTATTTT
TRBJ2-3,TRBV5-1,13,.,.,CASSLGGSNTQYF,TGCGCCAGCAGCTTGGGGGGCTCAAATACGCAGTATTTT
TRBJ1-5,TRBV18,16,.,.,CASSPISSLSNQPQHF,TGTGCCAGCTCACCCATCTCTAGCCTCAGCAATCAGCCCCAGCATTTT
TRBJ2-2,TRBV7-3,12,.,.,CASSLWNGELFF,TGTGCCAGCAGCTTATGGAACGGGGAGCTGTTTTTT
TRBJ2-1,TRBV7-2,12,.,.,CASSPPSNEQFF,TGTGCCAGCAGCCCCCCTAGCAATGAGCAGTTCTTC
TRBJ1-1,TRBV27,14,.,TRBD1,CASSNRGPRTEAFF,TGTGCCAGCAGTAACAGGGGGCCGCGCACTGAAGCTTTCTTT
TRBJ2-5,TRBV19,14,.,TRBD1,CASSPGTVFETQYF,TGTGCCAGTAGCCCCGGGACAGTTTTTGAGACCCAGTACTTC
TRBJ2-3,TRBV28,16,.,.,CASSPRGSGEADTQYF,TGTGCCAGCAGCCCCAGGGGGAGCGGGGAGGCAGATACGCAGTATTTT
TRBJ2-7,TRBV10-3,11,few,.,CATGRGYEQYF,TGTGCCACTGGGCGGGGCTACGAGCAGTACTTC
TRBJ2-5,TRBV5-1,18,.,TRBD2,CASSLAPGLAGVGETQYF,TGCGCCAGCAGCTTGGCACCGGGACTAGCGGGAGTTGGGGAGACCCAGTACTTC
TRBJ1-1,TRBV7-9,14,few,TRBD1,CASSLEGRGSEAFF,TGTGCCAGCAGCTTAGAAGGCAGGGGGTCTGAAGCTTTCTTT
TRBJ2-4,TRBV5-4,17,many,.,CASSFQTSMVAKNIQYF,TGTGCCAGCAGCTTCCAGACTTCCATGGTAGCCAAAAACATTCAGTACTTC
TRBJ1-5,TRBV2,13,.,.,CASSREGNQPQHF,TGTGCCAGCAGTCGCGAGGGCAATCAGCCCCAGCATTTT
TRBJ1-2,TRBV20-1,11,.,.,CSARDMTGYTF,TGCAGTGCTAGAGATATGACTGGCTACACCTTC
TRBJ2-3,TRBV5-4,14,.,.,CASSLSQGADTQYF,TGTGCCAGCAGCCTTTCGCAGGGAGCAGATACGCAGTATTTT
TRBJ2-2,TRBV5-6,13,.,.,CASSLWNTGELFF,TGTGCCAGCAGCTTGTGGAACACCGGGGAGCTGTTTTTT
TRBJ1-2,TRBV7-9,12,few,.,CASSLQEDGYTF,TGTGCCAGCAGCTTACAGGAAGATGGCTACACCTTC
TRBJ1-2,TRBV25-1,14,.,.,CASSELGGIYGYTF,TGTGCCAGCAGTGAACTGGGGGGAATTTATGGCTACACCTTC
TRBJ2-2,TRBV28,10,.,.,CARGGGELFF,TGTGCCCGAGGCGGCGGGGAGCTGTTTTTT
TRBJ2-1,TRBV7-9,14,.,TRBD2,CASMRTSGYNEQFF,TGTGCCAGCATGCGGACTAGCGGTTACAATGAGCAGTTCTTC
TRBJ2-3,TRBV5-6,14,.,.,CASSLKGWGDTQYF,TGTGCCAGCAGCTTGAAGGGGTGGGGAGATACGCAGTATTTT
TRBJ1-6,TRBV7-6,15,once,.,CASSLTQTNNSPLHF,TGTGCCAGCAGCTTAACCCAGACTAATAATTCACCCCTCCACTTT
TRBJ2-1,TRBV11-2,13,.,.,CASSFYGDTEQFF,TGTGCCAGCAGCTTTTATGGGGATACTGAGCAGTTCTTC
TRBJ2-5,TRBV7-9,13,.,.,CASSGRGGETQYF,TGTGCCAGCAGCGGAAGGGGAGGAGAGACCCAGTACTTC
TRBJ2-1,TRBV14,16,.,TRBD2,CASSLLRGLVYNEQFF,TGTGCCAGCAGCCTGCTGCGGGGGTTGGTATACAATGAGCAGTTCTTC
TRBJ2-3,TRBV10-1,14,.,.,CASSLVRGADTQYF,TGCGCCAGCAGCCTTGTTAGGGGGGCCGATACGCAGTATTTT
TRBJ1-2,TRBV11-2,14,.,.,CASSSSGASYGYTF,TGTGCCAGCAGCTCCTCGGGGGCCTCCTATGGCTACACCTTC
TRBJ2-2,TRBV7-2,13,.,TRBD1,CASSYGQAGELFF,TGTGCCAGCAGCTACGGACAGGCCGGGGAGCTGTTTTTT
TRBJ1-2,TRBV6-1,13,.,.,CATASGGTVRYTF,TGTGCCACCGCGTCCGGGGGCACGGTGCGGTACACCTTC
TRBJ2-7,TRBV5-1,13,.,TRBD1,CASSLTGDGEQCF,TGCGCCAGCAGCTTGACAGGGGATGGCGAGCAGTGCTTC
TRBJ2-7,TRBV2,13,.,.,CASLGGAEGEQYF,TGTGCCAGCCTTGGGGGGGCCGAGGGCGAGCAGTACTTC
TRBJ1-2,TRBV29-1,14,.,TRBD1,CSVEGGTGGEGYTF,TGCAGCGTTGAAGGGGGTACAGGGGGTGAAGGCTACACCTTC
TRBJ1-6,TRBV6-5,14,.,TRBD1,CASRRTGETAPLHF,TGTGCCAGCAGGAGGACAGGGGAGACCGCACCCCTCCACTTT
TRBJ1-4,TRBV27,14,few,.,CASSFGDPDEKLFF,TGTGCCAGCAGTTTCGGCGACCCCGATGAAAAACTGTTTTTT
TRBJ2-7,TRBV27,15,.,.,CASSLVTPGAYEQYF,TGTGCCAGCAGTTTAGTTACTCCCGGGGCCTACGAGCAGTACTTC
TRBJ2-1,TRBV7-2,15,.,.,CASSLVSRGVGEQFF,TGTGCCAGCAGCTTAGTATCTAGAGGGGTAGGTGAGCAGTTCTTC
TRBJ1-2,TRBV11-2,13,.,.,CASSLGSFYGYTF,TGTGCCAGCAGCTTAGGGTCTTTCTATGGCTACACCTTC
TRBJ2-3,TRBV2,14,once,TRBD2,CASGRTRNTDTQYF,TGTGCCAGCGGTCGGACTAGAAACACAGATACGCAGTATTTT
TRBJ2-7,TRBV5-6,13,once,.,CASSLFGWGEQYF,TGTGCCAGCAGCTTATTCGGGTGGGGCGAGCAGTACTTC